The subject of this entry is one T cell receptor beta chain. The antigen is undetermined. The V and J ends lost 3 bases and 3 bases respectively, with 18 bases between them. Germline-derived CDR1 and CDR2 are MDHEN and SYDVKM. The CDR3 length is 16 residues. Naive CD8 cells comprised CD45RO-negative, CCR7-positively selected cells, excluding terminally differentiated effector memory CD45RA+ cells. In the authors' methods: Sequence data from immunoSEQ were junction-only and lacked quality scores; consequently, filtering differed. TCRdb keeps only in-frame clones here, not all; method: immunoSEQ multiplex PCR. V and J calls plus clone size are reproduced from that table; the DNA served to infer D and trimming. The sample has about 2.1 million clones; 80% to 95% are singletons. The data are from a study of shared clonotypes between healthy human individuals. Overall study findings and caveats: Only blood underwent sampling, and tissue repertoires likely differ. Among donors, sharing of clonotypes was expected to be affected by sequencing depth.

What was sequenced was naive CD8+ T cells from PBMCs. This clonotype was obtained from a man aged 18 to 29 in good health. Some clones in this sample may be carry-over from other donors' samples. The V call is TRBV28, the J call TRBJ2-7; D tentatively fits TRBD1 or TRBD2 (5 bases each). CDR3 nucleotide sequence: TGTGCCAGCAGTTTTGCTGGGACCGATGGATACTACGAGCAGTACTTC. It translates to CASSFAGTDGYYEQYF.